The clone carrying this T cell receptor beta chain was recorded a few times. Its matching antigen is unknown. Extraction also yielded germline DNA, while blood RNA was obtained from unsorted whole blood. This record comes from a study of tumor-infiltrating lymphocytes in primary liver carcinoma. Study in general: Donors had hepatocellular carcinoma or combined HCC and intrahepatic cholangiocarcinoma.

Study-level results: The use of bulk unsorted samples meant that CD4+ and CD8+ repertoires were not compared.

Looked up from germline, CDR1 is MNHNY and CDR2 is SVGAGI (reference sequence). V lost 6 bases, J lost 5 bases, and 25 bases lay in between. This CDR3 comprises 17 residues. From around 500 ng total RNA, TCR beta cDNA was generated with a primer in the constant region. Libraries covering TCR beta were generated through three nested multiplex PCR rounds (using a slightly modified ARM-PCR). Two initial PCR rounds of around 9 cycles each paired TRBV1-TRBV30 forward primers with a C-beta reverse primer. One entry per CDR3 protein results from TCRdb running MiXCR on the multiplex PCR reads. Of 300,000 to 350,000 distinct CDR3 sequences listed, less than 65% are singletons.

The TCR originated in a man aged 35 to 55 with primary liver carcinoma and hepatitis B virus infection. Material for sequencing was peripheral blood. The chain joins TRBV6-6 to TRBJ2-5; the D gene is possibly TRBD2 (7 bases). This chain's CDR3 is CASSPYTEGGVTETQYF. The DNA for the CDR3 is TGTGCCAGCAGCCCATACACCGAGGGGGGGGTGACGGAGACCCAGTACTTC.